This record looks at one T cell receptor beta chain sequence and its context. Antigen specificity is unknown. Amplification of TCR alpha and beta CDR3 regions from RNA used iRepertoire nested multiplex PCR. TCRdb reanalysed the multiplex PCR reads using MiXCR and keeps one entry per CDR3 protein. The sample has a few hundred thousand distinct CDR3 sequences; less than 50% are singletons. This sample stems from a study of glioma-infiltrating T cells. Study observations and caveats: Above-expected tissue-blood divergence occurred in all gliomas, most in low-grade ones. Only very few CDR3 sequences appeared in both tissue and blood.

This CDR3 has 14 amino acids. The germline V gene encodes CDR1 MDHEN and CDR2 SYDVKM. Trimming cost V 6 bases and J 2 bases; bases outside gene matches: 6. Sequenced sample: glioma tissue, nonneoplastic brain tissue, or PBMCs (not recorded which). The source of this sequence is a human donor with low-grade glioma or glioblastoma, undergoing nonglioma brain surgery, or in good health (not recorded which). V and J are TRBV28 and TRBJ1-2, with 7 nucleotides matching TRBD1. CDR3 in DNA: TGTGCCAGCAGCGCTGAGGGGGCCAACTATGGCTACACCTTC. Protein: CASSAEGANYGYTF.